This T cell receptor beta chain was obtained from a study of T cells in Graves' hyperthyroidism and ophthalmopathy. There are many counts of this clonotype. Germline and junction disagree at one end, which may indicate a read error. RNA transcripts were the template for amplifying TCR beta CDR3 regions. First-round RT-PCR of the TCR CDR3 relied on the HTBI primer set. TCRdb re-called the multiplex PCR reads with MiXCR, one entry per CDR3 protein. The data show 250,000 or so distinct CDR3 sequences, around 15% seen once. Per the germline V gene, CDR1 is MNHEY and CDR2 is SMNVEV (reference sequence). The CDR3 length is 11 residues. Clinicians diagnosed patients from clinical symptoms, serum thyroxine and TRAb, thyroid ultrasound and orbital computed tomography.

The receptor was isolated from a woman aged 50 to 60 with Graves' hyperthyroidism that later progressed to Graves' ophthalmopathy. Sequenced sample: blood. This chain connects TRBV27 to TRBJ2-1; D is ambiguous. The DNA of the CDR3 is TGTGGCAGCCGGTCCAACAATGAGCAGTTCTTC. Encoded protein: CGSRSNNEQFF.